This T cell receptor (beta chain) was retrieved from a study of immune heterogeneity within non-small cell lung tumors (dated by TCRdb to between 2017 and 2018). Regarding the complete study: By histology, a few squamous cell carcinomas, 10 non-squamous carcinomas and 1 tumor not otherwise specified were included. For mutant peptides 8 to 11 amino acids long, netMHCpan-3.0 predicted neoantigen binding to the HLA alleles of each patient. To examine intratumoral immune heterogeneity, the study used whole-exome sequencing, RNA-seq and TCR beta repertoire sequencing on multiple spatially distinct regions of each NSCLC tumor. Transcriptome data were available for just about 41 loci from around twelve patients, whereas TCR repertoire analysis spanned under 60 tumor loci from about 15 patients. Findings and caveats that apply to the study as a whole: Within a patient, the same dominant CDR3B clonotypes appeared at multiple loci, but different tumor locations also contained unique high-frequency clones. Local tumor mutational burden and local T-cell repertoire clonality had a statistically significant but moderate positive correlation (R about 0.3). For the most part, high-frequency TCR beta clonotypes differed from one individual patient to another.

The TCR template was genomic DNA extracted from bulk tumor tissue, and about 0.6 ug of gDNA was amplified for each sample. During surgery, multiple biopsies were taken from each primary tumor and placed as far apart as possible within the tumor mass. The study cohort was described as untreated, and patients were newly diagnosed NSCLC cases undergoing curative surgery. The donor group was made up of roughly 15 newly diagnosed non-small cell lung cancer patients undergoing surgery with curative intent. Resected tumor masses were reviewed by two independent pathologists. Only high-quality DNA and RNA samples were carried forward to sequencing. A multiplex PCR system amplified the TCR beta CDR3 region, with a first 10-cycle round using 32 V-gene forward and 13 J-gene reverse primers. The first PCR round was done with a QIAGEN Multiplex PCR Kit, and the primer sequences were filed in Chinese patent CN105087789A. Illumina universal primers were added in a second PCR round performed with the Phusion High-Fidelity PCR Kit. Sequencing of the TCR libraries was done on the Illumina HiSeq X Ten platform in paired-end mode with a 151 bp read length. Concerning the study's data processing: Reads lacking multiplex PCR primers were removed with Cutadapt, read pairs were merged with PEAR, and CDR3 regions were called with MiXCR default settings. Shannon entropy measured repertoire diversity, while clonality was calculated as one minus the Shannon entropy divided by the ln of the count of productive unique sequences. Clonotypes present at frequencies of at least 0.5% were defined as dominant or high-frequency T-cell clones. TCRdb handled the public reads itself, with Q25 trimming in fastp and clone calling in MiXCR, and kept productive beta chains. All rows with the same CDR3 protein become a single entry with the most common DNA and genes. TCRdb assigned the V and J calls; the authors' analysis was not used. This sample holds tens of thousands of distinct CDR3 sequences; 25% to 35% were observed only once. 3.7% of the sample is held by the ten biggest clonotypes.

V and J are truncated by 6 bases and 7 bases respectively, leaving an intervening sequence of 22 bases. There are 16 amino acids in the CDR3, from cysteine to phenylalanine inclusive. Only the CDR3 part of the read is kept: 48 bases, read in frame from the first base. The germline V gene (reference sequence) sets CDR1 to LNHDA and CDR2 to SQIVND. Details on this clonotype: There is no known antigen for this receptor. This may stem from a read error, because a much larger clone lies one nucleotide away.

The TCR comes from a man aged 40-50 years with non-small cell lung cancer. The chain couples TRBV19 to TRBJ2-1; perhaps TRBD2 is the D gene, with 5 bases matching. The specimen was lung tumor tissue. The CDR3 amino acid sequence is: CASRTTGISPSNEQFF. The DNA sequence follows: TGTGCCAGTAGGACCACCGGGATTAGCCCCAGTAATGAGCAGTTCTTC.